This TCR beta chain was found in a study of blood T cell repertoires in COVID-19. In the study overall: Spain, Italy and the United States supplied samples that represented acute and convalescent COVID-19.

Original processing methods: Scientists estimated how many nucleated cells there were by amplifying reference gene primers. Profiling relied on immunoSEQ multiplex PCR, and the TCRdb table lists in-frame clones only, not all of them. The V and J calls and the clone size are those of that table, but D and trimming were determined from the DNA. The profile shows about 230,000 clones, 80% to 90% of them singletons. The sample taken for sequencing was peripheral blood. This receptor was taken from a man aged 45 to 65 with COVID-19, enrolled during active disease.

Written as DNA, the CDR3 is TGTGCCAGCAGTGAAGCGGCAGGGCAGCTGAACACTGAAGCTTTCTTT. This translates into CASSEAAGQLNTEAFF. This rearrangement joins TRBV2 to TRBJ1-1; D perhaps matches TRBD1 (5 bases). Deletions cut 0 bases from V and 0 bases from J, with 11 bases between. The germline V gene has CDR1 SNHLY and CDR2 FYNNEI. The CDR3 contains 16 residues.